The clone carrying this TCR beta chain was seen only a few times. Its antigen is currently unknown. These data are taken from a study of T cells in Graves' hyperthyroidism and ophthalmopathy. The TCR beta CDR3 regions underwent amplification using RNA transcripts as the source. In the first-round RT-PCR of the TCR CDR3, the HTBI primer set was used. TCRdb reprocessed the multiplex PCR reads with MiXCR, giving one entry per CDR3 protein. The sample contains some 380,000 distinct CDR3 sequences, 13% of which appear only once. Whole-study results and caveats: Among thyroid clonotypes expanded above 0.001, most also appeared in blood.

Clinical symptoms, serum thyroxine, TRAb, thyroid ultrasound and orbital computed tomography informed diagnoses. This clonotype was obtained from a man aged 30-40 years with Graves' hyperthyroidism that later progressed to Graves' ophthalmopathy. Sequences were obtained from blood.

CDR3 protein: CASSLVTDFNSPLHF. The CDR3 nucleotides read TGTGCCAGCAGCTTGGTCACGGATTTTAATTCACCCCTCCACTTT. The gene calls are TRBV5-4 and TRBJ1-6, with D uncertain. This CDR3 has 15 residues. Per germline, CDR1 SGHNT and CDR2 YYREEE (reference sequence). V was trimmed by 0 bases and J by 6 bases, leaving 10 bases between them.